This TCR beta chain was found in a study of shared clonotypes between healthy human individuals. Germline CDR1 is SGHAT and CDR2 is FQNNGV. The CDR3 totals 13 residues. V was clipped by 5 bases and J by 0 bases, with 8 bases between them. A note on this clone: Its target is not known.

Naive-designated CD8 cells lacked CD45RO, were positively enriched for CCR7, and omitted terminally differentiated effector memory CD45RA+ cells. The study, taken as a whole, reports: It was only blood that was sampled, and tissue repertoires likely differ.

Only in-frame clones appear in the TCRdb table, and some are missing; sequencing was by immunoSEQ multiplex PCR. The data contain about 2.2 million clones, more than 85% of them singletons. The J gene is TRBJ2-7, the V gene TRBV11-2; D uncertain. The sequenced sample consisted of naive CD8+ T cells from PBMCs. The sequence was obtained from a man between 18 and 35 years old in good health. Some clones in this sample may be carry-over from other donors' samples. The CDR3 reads CASSPPLSYEQYF. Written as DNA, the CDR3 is TGTGCCAGCAGCCCCCCGCTCTCCTACGAGCAGTACTTC.